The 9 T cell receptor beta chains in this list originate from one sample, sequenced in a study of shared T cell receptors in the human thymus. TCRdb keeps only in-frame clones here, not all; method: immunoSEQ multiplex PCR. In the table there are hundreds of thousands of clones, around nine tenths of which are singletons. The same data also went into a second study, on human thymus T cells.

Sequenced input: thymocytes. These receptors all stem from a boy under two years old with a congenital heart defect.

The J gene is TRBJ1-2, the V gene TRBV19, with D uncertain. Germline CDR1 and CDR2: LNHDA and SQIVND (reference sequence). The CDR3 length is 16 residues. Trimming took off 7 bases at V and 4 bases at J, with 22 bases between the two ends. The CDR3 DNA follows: TGTGCCAGTACTCATCCCACATCCGGGGAAGGCTATGGCTACACCTTC. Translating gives CASTHPTSGEGYGYTF.

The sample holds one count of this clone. The CDR3 DNA sequence: TGTGCCAGCAGCCTAGGGAGGAACACCGGGGAGCTGTTTTTT. It specifies CASSLGRNTGELFF. V and J are TRBV4-2 and TRBJ2-2; D perhaps matches TRBD2 (5 bases). The CDR3 totals 14 residues. The germline V and J ends were trimmed by 4 bases and 1 base, with 7 bases remaining between them. Germline V lookup: CDR1 LGHNA, CDR2 YNFKEQ.

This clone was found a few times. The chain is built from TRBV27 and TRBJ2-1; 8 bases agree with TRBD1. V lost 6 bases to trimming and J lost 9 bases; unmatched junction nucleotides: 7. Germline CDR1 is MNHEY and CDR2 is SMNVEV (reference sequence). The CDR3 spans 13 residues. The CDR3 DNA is TGTGCCAGCAGGCCGACAGGGGTCGGTGAGCAGTTCTTC. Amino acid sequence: CASRPTGVGEQFF.

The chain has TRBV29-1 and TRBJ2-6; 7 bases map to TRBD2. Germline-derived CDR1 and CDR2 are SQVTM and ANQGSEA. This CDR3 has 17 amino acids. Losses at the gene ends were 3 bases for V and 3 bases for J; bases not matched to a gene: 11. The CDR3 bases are TGCAGCGTTGAGGAAATGGCGGGAGTTGGTGGGGCCAACGTCCTGACTTTC. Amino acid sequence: CSVEEMAGVGGANVLTF.

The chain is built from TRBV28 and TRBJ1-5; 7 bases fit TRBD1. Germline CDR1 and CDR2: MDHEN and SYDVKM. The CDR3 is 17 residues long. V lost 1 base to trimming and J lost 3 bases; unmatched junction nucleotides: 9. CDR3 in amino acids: CASSLSRDSSTNQPQHF. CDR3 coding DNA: TGTGCCAGCAGTTTATCCCGGGACAGTTCGACCAATCAGCCCCAGCATTTT.

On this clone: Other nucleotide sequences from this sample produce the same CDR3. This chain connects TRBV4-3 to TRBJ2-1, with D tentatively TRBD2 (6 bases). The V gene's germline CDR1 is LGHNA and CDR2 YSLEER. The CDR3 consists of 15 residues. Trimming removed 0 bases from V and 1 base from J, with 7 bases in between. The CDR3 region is CASSQEGGSYNEQFF. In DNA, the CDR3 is TGCGCCAGCAGCCAAGAAGGAGGGTCCTACAATGAGCAGTTCTTC.

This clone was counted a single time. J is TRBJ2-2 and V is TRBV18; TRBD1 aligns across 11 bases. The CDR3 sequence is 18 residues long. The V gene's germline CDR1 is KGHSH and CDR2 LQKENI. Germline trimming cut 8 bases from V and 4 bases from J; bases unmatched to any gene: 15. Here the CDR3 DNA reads TGTGCCAGCAGCTGGACAGGGGGCGGTTTAGTCGGCACCGGGGAGCTGTTTTTT. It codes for CASSWTGGGLVGTGELFF.

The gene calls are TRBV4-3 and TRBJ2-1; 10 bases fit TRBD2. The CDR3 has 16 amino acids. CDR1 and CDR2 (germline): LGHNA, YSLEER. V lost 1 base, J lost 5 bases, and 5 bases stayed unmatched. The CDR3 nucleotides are TGCGCCAGCAGCCAAGTAGCGGGAGGAGGCCACAATGAGCAGTTCTTC. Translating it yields CASSQVAGGGHNEQFF.

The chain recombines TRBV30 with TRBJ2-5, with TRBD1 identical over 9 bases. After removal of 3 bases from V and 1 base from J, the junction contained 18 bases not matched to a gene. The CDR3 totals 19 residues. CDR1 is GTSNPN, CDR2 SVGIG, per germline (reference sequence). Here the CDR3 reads CAWSLSGSRTGVIQETQYF. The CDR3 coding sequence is TGTGCCTGGAGCTTAAGTGGATCGCGGACAGGGGTGATCCAAGAGACCCAGTACTTC.